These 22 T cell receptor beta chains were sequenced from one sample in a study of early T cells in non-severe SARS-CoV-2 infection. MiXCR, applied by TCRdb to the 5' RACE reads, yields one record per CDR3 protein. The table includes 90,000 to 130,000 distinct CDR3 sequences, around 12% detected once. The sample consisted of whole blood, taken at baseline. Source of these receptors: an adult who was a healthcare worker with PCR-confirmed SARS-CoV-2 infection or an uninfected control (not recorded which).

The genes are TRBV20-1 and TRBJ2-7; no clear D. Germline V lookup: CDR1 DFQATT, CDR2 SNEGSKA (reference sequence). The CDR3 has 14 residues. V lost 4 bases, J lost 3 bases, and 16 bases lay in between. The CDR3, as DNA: TGCAGTGCTATCGGGTCTCCCGAGTACTACGAGCAGTACTTC. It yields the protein CSAIGSPEYYEQYF.

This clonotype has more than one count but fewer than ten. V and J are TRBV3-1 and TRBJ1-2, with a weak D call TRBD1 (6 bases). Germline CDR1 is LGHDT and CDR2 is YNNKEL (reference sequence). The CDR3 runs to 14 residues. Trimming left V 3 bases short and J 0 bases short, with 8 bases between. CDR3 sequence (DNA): TGTGCCAGCAGCCACCAGGGGCCTAACTATGGCTACACCTTC. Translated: CASSHQGPNYGYTF.

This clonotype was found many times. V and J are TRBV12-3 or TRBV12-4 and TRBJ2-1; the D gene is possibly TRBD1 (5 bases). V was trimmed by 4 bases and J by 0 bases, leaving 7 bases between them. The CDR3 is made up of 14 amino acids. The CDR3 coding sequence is TGTGCCAGCAGTTCCAGGGCCTCCTACAATGAGCAGTTCTTC. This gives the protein CASSSRASYNEQFF.

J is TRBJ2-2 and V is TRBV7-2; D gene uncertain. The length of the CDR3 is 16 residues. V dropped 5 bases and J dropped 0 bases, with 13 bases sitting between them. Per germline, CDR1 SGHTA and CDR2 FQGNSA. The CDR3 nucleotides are TGTGCCAGCAGCCCGCGCAGGCGAACGAACACCGGGGAGCTGTTTTTT. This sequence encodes CASSPRRRTNTGELFF.

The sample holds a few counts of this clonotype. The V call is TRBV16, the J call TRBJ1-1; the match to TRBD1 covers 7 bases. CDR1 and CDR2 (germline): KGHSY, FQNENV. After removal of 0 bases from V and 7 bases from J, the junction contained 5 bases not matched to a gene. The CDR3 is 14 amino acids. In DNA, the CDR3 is TGTGCCAGCAGCCAATCCGGAGGACAGGTTGAAGCTTTCTTT. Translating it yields CASSQSGGQVEAFF.

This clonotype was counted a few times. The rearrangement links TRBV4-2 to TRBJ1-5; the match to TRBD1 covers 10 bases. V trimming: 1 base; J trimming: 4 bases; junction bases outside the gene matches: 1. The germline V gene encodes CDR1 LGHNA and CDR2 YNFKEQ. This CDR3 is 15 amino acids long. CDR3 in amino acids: CASSQGTGGNQPQHF. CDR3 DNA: TGTGCCAGCAGCCAAGGGACAGGGGGTAATCAGCCCCAGCATTTT.

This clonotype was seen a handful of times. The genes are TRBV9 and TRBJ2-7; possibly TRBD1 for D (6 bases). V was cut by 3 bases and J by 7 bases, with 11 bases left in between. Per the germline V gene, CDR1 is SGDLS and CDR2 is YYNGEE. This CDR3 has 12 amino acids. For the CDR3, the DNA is TGTGCCAGCAGCGCGACAGGCGGTGAGCAGTACTTC. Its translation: CASSATGGEQYF.

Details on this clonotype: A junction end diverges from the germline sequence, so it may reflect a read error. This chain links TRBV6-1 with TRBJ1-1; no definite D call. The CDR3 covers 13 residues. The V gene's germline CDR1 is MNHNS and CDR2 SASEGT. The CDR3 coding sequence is TGTGCCAGCAGTCCTCTGGGCAGCTTCGAAGTTTTCTTT. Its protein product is CASSPLGSFEVFF.

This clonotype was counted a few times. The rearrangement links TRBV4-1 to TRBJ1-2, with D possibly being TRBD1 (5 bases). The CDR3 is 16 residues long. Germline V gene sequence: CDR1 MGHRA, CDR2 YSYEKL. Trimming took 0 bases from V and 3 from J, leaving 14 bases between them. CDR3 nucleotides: TGCGCCAGCAGCCAAGATGCAACAGCAGGGTACTATGGCTACACCTTC. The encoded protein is CASSQDATAGYYGYTF.

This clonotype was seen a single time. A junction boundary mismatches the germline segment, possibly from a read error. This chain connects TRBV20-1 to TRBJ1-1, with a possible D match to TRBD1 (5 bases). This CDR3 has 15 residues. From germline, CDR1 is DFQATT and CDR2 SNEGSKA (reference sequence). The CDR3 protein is CSARDEPGPSTGAFF. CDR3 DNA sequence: TGCAGTGCTAGAGATGAACCGGGACCGAGCACTGGAGCTTTCTTT.

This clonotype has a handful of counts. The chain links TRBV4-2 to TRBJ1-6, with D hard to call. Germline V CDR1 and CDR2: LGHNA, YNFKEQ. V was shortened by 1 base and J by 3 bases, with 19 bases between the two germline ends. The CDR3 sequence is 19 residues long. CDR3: CASSQGAGSISLYNSPLHF. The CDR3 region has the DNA TGTGCCAGCAGCCAAGGGGCCGGATCCATCTCCCTCTATAATTCACCCCTCCACTTT.

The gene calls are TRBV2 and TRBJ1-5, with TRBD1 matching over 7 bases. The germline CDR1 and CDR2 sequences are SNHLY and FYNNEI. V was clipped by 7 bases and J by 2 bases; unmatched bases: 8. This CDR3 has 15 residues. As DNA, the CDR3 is TGTGCCAGCACCCAAGGGGGGACAGGCAATCAGCCCCAGCATTTT. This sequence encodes CASTQGGTGNQPQHF.

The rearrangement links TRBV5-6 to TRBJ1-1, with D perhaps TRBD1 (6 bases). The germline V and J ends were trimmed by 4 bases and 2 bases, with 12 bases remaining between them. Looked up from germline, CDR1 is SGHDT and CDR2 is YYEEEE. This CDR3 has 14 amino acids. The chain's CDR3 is CASSRGGPNTEAFF. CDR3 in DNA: TGTGCCAGCAGCCGAGGGGGGCCTAACACTGAAGCTTTCTTT.

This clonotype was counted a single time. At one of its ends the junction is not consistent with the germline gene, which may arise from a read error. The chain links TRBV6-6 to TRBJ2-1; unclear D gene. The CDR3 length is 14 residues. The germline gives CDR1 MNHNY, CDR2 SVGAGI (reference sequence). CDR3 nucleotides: TGTGCCAGCGGTTACATTGGCTCCTACAATGAGCAGTTCTTC. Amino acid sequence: CASGYIGSYNEQFF.

The CDR3 region is CASSRQGHTEAFF. The CDR3 region has the DNA TGTGCCAGCAGTCGACAGGGCCACACTGAAGCTTTCTTT. The chain uses TRBV6-5 and TRBJ1-1; 7 bases match TRBD1. The CDR3 spans 13 residues. V shed 5 bases, J shed 3 bases, and the junction held 3 bases outside the gene matches. CDR1 and CDR2 from the germline V gene are MNHEY and SVGAGI.

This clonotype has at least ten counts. The CDR3 DNA reads as TGCAGTGCGCCCCCGGGACGGCGCACAGATACGCAGTATTTT. Amino acids: CSAPPGRRTDTQYF. V usage is TRBV20-1 and J usage is TRBJ2-3; D is perhaps TRBD1 or TRBD2 (5 bases each). The germline gives CDR1 DFQATT, CDR2 SNEGSKA (reference sequence). V lost 6 bases and J lost 1, with 14 bases in between. The CDR3 has 14 amino acids.

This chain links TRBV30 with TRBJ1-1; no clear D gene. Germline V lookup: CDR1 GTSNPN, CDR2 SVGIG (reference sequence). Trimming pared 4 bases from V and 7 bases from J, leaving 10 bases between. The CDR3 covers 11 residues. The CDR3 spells CAWILSFEAFF. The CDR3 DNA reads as TGTGCCTGGATCCTTTCGTTTGAAGCTTTCTTT.

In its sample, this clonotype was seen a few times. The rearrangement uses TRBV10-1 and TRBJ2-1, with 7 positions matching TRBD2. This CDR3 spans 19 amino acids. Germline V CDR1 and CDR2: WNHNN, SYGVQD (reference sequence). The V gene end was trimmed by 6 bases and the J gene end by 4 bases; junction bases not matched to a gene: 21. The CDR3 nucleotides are TGCGCCAGCAGGGCTAGCGGTCCGGAGCGTCGAGGCATGTACAATGAGCAGTTCTTC. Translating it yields CASRASGPERRGMYNEQFF.

CDR3 amino acids: CAISDPNRDRNIQYF. The CDR3 coding sequence is TGTGCCATCAGTGACCCAAACAGGGATCGAAACATTCAGTACTTC. The V gene is TRBV10-3, the J gene TRBJ2-4, with a possible D match to TRBD1 (6 bases). The CDR3 extends over 15 amino acids. Per germline, CDR1 ENHRY and CDR2 SYGVKD. Trimming took 3 bases from V and 6 from J, leaving 15 bases between them.

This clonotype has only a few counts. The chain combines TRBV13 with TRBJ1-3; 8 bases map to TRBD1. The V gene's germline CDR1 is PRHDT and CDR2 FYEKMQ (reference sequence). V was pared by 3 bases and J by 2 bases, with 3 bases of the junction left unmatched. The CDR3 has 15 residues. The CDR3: CASSLDRAAGNTIYF. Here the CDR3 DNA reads TGTGCCAGCAGCTTGGACAGGGCCGCTGGAAACACCATATATTTT.

The CDR3 loop is CASSLAQGSTDTQYF. Written as DNA, the CDR3 is TGTGCCAGCAGCTTAGCACAGGGTAGCACAGATACGCAGTATTTT. The rearrangement uses TRBV7-6 and TRBJ2-3, with TRBD1 as a possible D gene (6 bases). Germline V gene lookup returns CDR1 SGHVS and CDR2 FNYEAQ. CDR3 size: 15 residues. Trimming took off 0 bases at V and 0 bases at J, with 7 bases between the two ends. Supplemented by reference TRBV7-6 and TRBJ2-3, the full variable domain reads GAGVSQSPRYKVTKRGQDVALRCDPISGHVSLYWYRQALGQGPEFLTYFNYEAQQDKSGLPNDRFSAERPEGSISTLTIQRTEQRDSAMYRCASSLAQGSTDTQYFGPGTRLTVL.

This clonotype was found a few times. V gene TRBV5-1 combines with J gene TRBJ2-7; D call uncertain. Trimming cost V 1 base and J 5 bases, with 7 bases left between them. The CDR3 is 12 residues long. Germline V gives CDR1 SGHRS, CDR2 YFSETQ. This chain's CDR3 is CASSLTTNEQYF. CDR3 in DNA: TGCGCCAGCAGCTTGACAACGAACGAGCAGTACTTC. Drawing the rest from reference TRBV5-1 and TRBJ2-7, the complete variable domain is KAGVTQTPRYLIKTRGQQVTLSCSPISGHRSVSWYQQTPGQGLQFLFEYFSETQRNKGNFPGRFSGRQFSNSRSEMNVSTLELGDSALYLCASSLTTNEQYFGPGTRLTVT.